These T cell receptor beta chains were read from a single sample in a study of T cell changes during pregnancy in multiple sclerosis. The method was immunoSEQ multiplex PCR; TCRdb's version includes in-frame clones alone and lacks a portion of them. In the table there are about 40,000 clones, about 87% of which are singletons. The input for sequencing was CD4+ T cells from peripheral blood mononuclear cells, taken in the second trimester of pregnancy. Receptor source: a female donor with multiple sclerosis, enrolled in a pregnancy study. Both conserved end residues are part of each CDR3. The D gene is left open where the match is weak. A row's size may be missing; if present it is once, few, many or a size class.

CDR3 protein: CASRRQGSDSPLHF
CDR3 DNA: TGTGCCAGCAGAAGACAGGGGTCTGATTCACCCCTCCACTTT
V gene: TRBV6-5
clone size: .
D gene: TRBD1
J gene: TRBJ1-6

CDR3 protein: CASSVGLAGPLSYNEQFF
CDR3 DNA: TGTGCCAGCAGCGTTGGACTAGCGGGGCCCCTTTCCTACAATGAGCAGTTCTTC
V gene: TRBV4-2
clone size: .
D gene: TRBD2
J gene: TRBJ2-1

CDR3 protein: CAWSKRGHEAFF
CDR3 DNA: TGTGCCTGGAGTAAAAGGGGCCATGAAGCTTTCTTT
V gene: TRBV30
clone size: once
D gene: .
J gene: TRBJ1-1

CDR3 protein: CASSRDTFYEQYF
CDR3 DNA: TGCGCCAGCAGTAGGGACACATTCTACGAGCAGTACTTC
V gene: TRBV5-1
clone size: .
D gene: .
J gene: TRBJ2-7

CDR3 protein: CASMSGSSYNEQFF
CDR3 DNA: TGTGCCAGTATGAGCGGGAGCTCCTACAATGAGCAGTTCTTC
V gene: TRBV28
clone size: .
D gene: TRBD2
J gene: TRBJ2-1

CDR3 protein: CASSELQGGLGDTQYF
CDR3 DNA: TGTGCCAGCAGTGAACTCCAGGGTGGATTAGGGGATACGCAGTATTTT
V gene: TRBV2
clone size: .
D gene: .
J gene: TRBJ2-3

CDR3 protein: CASSPTTLLPGLALTGELFF
CDR3 DNA: TGTGCCAGCAGTCCTACAACCTTGCTTCCGGGACTAGCGCTCACCGGGGAGCTGTTTTTT
V gene: TRBV27
clone size: .
D gene: TRBD2
J gene: TRBJ2-2

CDR3 protein: CAISDAGGPQETQYF
CDR3 DNA: TGTGCCATCAGTGATGCGGGAGGGCCGCAAGAGACCCAGTACTTC
V gene: TRBV10-3
clone size: .
D gene: TRBD2
J gene: TRBJ2-5

CDR3 protein: CASSALRDRRRALHF
CDR3 DNA: TGTGCCAGCAGCGCCCTCCGGGACAGGCGAAGGGCCCTCCACTTT
V gene: TRBV11-2
clone size: once
D gene: TRBD1
J gene: TRBJ1-6

CDR3 protein: CASSLGGRADEQYF
CDR3 DNA: TGTGCCAGCAGTTTGGGAGGGAGGGCCGACGAGCAGTACTTC
V gene: TRBV28
clone size: .
D gene: TRBD2
J gene: TRBJ2-7

CDR3 protein: CAYQVTNEKLFF
CDR3 DNA: TGTGCCTATCAGGTGACTAATGAAAAACTGTTTTTT
V gene: TRBV30
clone size: .
D gene: .
J gene: TRBJ1-4

CDR3 protein: CASAGFTEAFF
CDR3 DNA: TGTGCCAGCGCAGGGTTCACTGAAGCTTTCTTT
V gene: TRBV7-9
clone size: .
D gene: .
J gene: TRBJ1-1

CDR3 protein: CASSPYSSTSGANVLTF
CDR3 DNA: TGTGCCAGCAGCCCCTATTCCTCCACCTCTGGGGCCAACGTCCTGACTTTC
V gene: TRBV7-9
clone size: .
D gene: .
J gene: TRBJ2-6

CDR3 protein: CASSQGGSATDTQYF
CDR3 DNA: TGCGCCAGCAGCCAAGGGGGCAGTGCCACAGATACGCAGTATTTT
V gene: TRBV4-3
clone size: few
D gene: .
J gene: TRBJ2-3

CDR3 protein: CASSPRDSSIYEQYF
CDR3 DNA: TGTGCCAGCAGCCCGCGGGACAGTTCCATCTACGAGCAGTACTTC
V gene: TRBV7-6
clone size: .
D gene: .
J gene: TRBJ2-7

CDR3 protein: CATPGTRNTEAFF
CDR3 DNA: TGTGCCACCCCCGGGACACGGAACACTGAAGCTTTCTTT
V gene: TRBV2
clone size: few
D gene: .
J gene: TRBJ1-1

CDR3 protein: CASSASTRPGTQYF
CDR3 DNA: TGTGCCAGCAGCGCCTCGACTAGGCCAGGGACCCAGTACTTC
V gene: TRBV9
clone size: .
D gene: .
J gene: TRBJ2-5

CDR3 protein: CASSLLTGRNTEAFF
CDR3 DNA: TGTGCCAGCAGTTTACTTACAGGAAGGAACACTGAAGCTTTCTTT
V gene: TRBV27
clone size: .
D gene: .
J gene: TRBJ1-1

CDR3 protein: CASSPDRQGTSGSPYEQYF
CDR3 DNA: TGCGCCAGCAGCCCTGATCGACAGGGGACTAGCGGGAGCCCCTACGAGCAGTACTTC
V gene: TRBV4-1
clone size: .
D gene: TRBD2
J gene: TRBJ2-7

CDR3 protein: CAWSVRLAGDRSEQFF
CDR3 DNA: TGTGCCTGGAGTGTACGCCTAGCGGGAGACCGGAGTGAGCAGTTCTTC
V gene: TRBV30
clone size: .
D gene: TRBD2
J gene: TRBJ2-1

CDR3 protein: CASSGFGTGFLSSTDTQYF
CDR3 DNA: TGTGCCAGCAGTGGGTTTGGGACAGGCTTCCTCTCTAGCACAGATACGCAGTATTTT
V gene: TRBV28
clone size: .
D gene: TRBD1
J gene: TRBJ2-3

CDR3 protein: CASSLFPSSSDTQYF
CDR3 DNA: TGTGCCAGCAGTTTATTCCCTAGTAGCTCAGATACGCAGTATTTT
V gene: TRBV28
clone size: .
D gene: .
J gene: TRBJ2-3

CDR3 protein: CASRTGKYTF
CDR3 DNA: TGTGCCTCAAGGACCGGGAAATACACCTTC
V gene: TRBV30
clone size: .
D gene: .
J gene: TRBJ1-2

CDR3 protein: CAISHQETQYF
CDR3 DNA: TGTGCCATCAGTCATCAAGAGACCCAGTACTTC
V gene: TRBV10-3
clone size: once
D gene: .
J gene: TRBJ2-5

CDR3 protein: CASSLAQAFREQYF
CDR3 DNA: TGTGCCAGCAGCTTAGCTCAGGCTTTTCGGGAGCAGTACTTC
V gene: TRBV7-2
clone size: .
D gene: .
J gene: TRBJ2-7

CDR3 protein: CASSPFLGQAWSSYNEQFF
CDR3 DNA: TGTGCCAGCAGTCCTTTCCTGGGACAAGCGTGGAGCTCCTACAATGAGCAGTTCTTC
V gene: TRBV28
clone size: .
D gene: .
J gene: TRBJ2-1

CDR3 protein: CASSSTGIQETQYF
CDR3 DNA: TGTGCCAGCAGTTCGACAGGGATCCAAGAGACCCAGTACTTC
V gene: TRBV28
clone size: .
D gene: TRBD1
J gene: TRBJ2-5

CDR3 protein: CASSIAGGPQETQYF
CDR3 DNA: TGTGCCAGTAGTATCGCAGGGGGCCCGCAAGAGACCCAGTACTTC
V gene: TRBV19
clone size: once
D gene: TRBD1
J gene: TRBJ2-5

CDR3 protein: CASSQDIGLAGAGNEQFF
CDR3 DNA: TGTGCCAGCAGCCAAGATATAGGGCTAGCGGGAGCAGGTAATGAGCAGTTCTTC
V gene: TRBV4-2
clone size: .
D gene: TRBD2
J gene: TRBJ2-1

CDR3 protein: CAISRDSSGTEAFF
CDR3 DNA: TGTGCCATCTCCAGGGACAGTAGTGGCACTGAAGCTTTCTTT
V gene: TRBV10-3
clone size: .
D gene: TRBD1
J gene: TRBJ1-1

CDR3 protein: CASRLAGLSGNTIYF
CDR3 DNA: TGTGCCAGTAGGTTGGCAGGACTCTCTGGAAACACCATATATTTT
V gene: TRBV19
clone size: .
D gene: .
J gene: TRBJ1-3

CDR3 protein: CASSITGSTNEKLFF
CDR3 DNA: TGTGCCAGTAGTATAACAGGCTCAACTAATGAAAAACTGTTTTTT
V gene: TRBV19
clone size: .
D gene: .
J gene: TRBJ1-4

CDR3 protein: CASSSSDRVLYGYTF
CDR3 DNA: TGTGCCAGCAGCTCCTCCGACAGGGTCCTCTATGGCTACACCTTC
V gene: TRBV5-6
clone size: once
D gene: TRBD1
J gene: TRBJ1-2

CDR3 protein: CATTGGSYEQYF
CDR3 DNA: TGTGCCACTACGGGGGGCTCCTACGAGCAGTACTTC
V gene: TRBV19
clone size: .
D gene: TRBD2
J gene: TRBJ2-7

CDR3 protein: CASSRDRETGNTIYF
CDR3 DNA: TGCGCCAGCAGCCGCGACAGGGAAACTGGAAACACCATATATTTT
V gene: TRBV4-1
clone size: .
D gene: TRBD1
J gene: TRBJ1-3

CDR3 protein: CASSDLTGGGYTF
CDR3 DNA: TGTGCCAGCAGTGACCTGACAGGGGGTGGCTACACCTTC
V gene: TRBV25-1
clone size: .
D gene: TRBD1
J gene: TRBJ1-2

CDR3 protein: CASSVEGGLSSYNEQFF
CDR3 DNA: TGTGCCAGCAGCGTAGAAGGAGGGTTGAGCTCCTACAATGAGCAGTTCTTC
V gene: TRBV9
clone size: .
D gene: .
J gene: TRBJ2-1

CDR3 protein: CASSAGTVNTEAFF
CDR3 DNA: TGTGCCAGCAGCGCCGGGACAGTTAACACTGAAGCTTTCTTT
V gene: TRBV9
clone size: few
D gene: TRBD1
J gene: TRBJ1-1

CDR3 protein: CTSSQRLAGGTNYEQYF
CDR3 DNA: TGCACCAGCAGCCAACGACTAGCGGGAGGAACGAACTACGAGCAGTACTTC
V gene: TRBV1
clone size: .
D gene: .
J gene: TRBJ2-7

CDR3 protein: CASSLARGLAGNTGELFF
CDR3 DNA: TGTGCCAGCAGCTTAGCGCGGGGACTAGCGGGAAACACCGGGGAGCTGTTTTTT
V gene: TRBV7-9
clone size: .
D gene: TRBD2
J gene: TRBJ2-2

CDR3 protein: CASSLGGLYSGNTIYF
CDR3 DNA: TGTGCCAGCAGTTTGGGAGGCCTTTACTCTGGAAACACCATATATTTT
V gene: TRBV28
clone size: .
D gene: .
J gene: TRBJ1-3

CDR3 protein: CASSIGVRVGGIQYF
CDR3 DNA: TGTGCCAGCAGTATAGGGGTCCGTGTCGGCGGAATTCAGTACTTC
V gene: TRBV28
clone size: .
D gene: .
J gene: TRBJ2-4

CDR3 protein: CASSLVGGAPGNTIYF
CDR3 DNA: TGTGCCAGCAGCTTAGTGGGGGGTGCGCCAGGAAACACCATATATTTT
V gene: TRBV7-9
clone size: .
D gene: .
J gene: TRBJ1-3

CDR3 protein: CASSLIGGLAYEQYF
CDR3 DNA: TGTGCCAGCAGTTTAATAGGCGGGCTAGCCTACGAGCAGTACTTC
V gene: TRBV28
clone size: once
D gene: .
J gene: TRBJ2-7

CDR3 protein: CASSYVQGNSPLHF
CDR3 DNA: TGTGCCAGCAGTTACGTCCAGGGAAATTCACCCCTCCACTTT
V gene: TRBV6-5
clone size: .
D gene: .
J gene: TRBJ1-6

CDR3 protein: CASSLVGGRYGYTF
CDR3 DNA: TGTGCCAGCAGCTTGGTTGGAGGGAGGTATGGCTACACCTTC
V gene: TRBV5-4
clone size: .
D gene: .
J gene: TRBJ1-2

CDR3 protein: CASSESPQGAEAFF
CDR3 DNA: TGTGCCAGCAGTGAGTCCCCACAGGGAGCTGAAGCTTTCTTT
V gene: TRBV25-1
clone size: .
D gene: .
J gene: TRBJ1-1

CDR3 protein: CAISPTEDTQYF
CDR3 DNA: TGTGCCATCAGCCCGACAGAAGATACGCAGTATTTT
V gene: TRBV10-3
clone size: .
D gene: .
J gene: TRBJ2-3

CDR3 protein: CASSLLKQGRDEAFF
CDR3 DNA: TGCGCCAGCAGTTTATTAAAACAGGGTCGGGATGAAGCTTTCTTT
V gene: TRBV28
clone size: .
D gene: .
J gene: TRBJ1-1

CDR3 protein: CASSKLPISTDTQYF
CDR3 DNA: TGTGCCAGCAGTAAGTTACCTATTAGCACAGATACGCAGTATTTT
V gene: TRBV14
clone size: .
D gene: .
J gene: TRBJ2-3

CDR3 protein: CASSTKQGSGTQYF
CDR3 DNA: TGTGCCAGTAGTACAAAACAGGGGTCCGGTACGCAGTATTTT
V gene: TRBV19
clone size: .
D gene: TRBD1
J gene: TRBJ2-3

CDR3 protein: CASSVQGTQPQHF
CDR3 DNA: TGTGCCAGCAGCGTGCAGGGCACTCAGCCCCAGCATTTT
V gene: TRBV7-8
clone size: .
D gene: .
J gene: TRBJ1-5

CDR3 protein: CASSLAGTSVYNEQFF
CDR3 DNA: TGTGCCAGCAGCTTAGCCGGGACTAGCGTCTACAATGAGCAGTTCTTC
V gene: TRBV7-6
clone size: .
D gene: TRBD2
J gene: TRBJ2-1

CDR3 protein: CASSYGTGTGLMDTQYF
CDR3 DNA: TGTGCCAGCAGCTACGGAACCGGGACAGGGTTGATGGATACGCAGTATTTT
V gene: TRBV5-5
clone size: .
D gene: TRBD1
J gene: TRBJ2-3

CDR3 protein: CASSHRGGTDTQYF
CDR3 DNA: TGTGCCAGCAGCCACAGGGGAGGCACAGATACGCAGTATTTT
V gene: TRBV11-3
clone size: .
D gene: TRBD1
J gene: TRBJ2-3

CDR3 protein: CASRATGFTEAFF
CDR3 DNA: TGTGCCAGCAGGGCGACAGGTTTCACTGAAGCTTTCTTT
V gene: TRBV7-8
clone size: .
D gene: .
J gene: TRBJ1-1

CDR3 protein: CASSLIGRVEKLFF
CDR3 DNA: TGTGCCAGCAGTTTAATCGGCAGGGTTGAAAAACTGTTTTTT
V gene: TRBV28
clone size: .
D gene: .
J gene: TRBJ1-4

CDR3 protein: CASSLLAGGVRNEQFF
CDR3 DNA: TGCGCCAGCAGCTTGCTAGCGGGGGGGGTGAGGAATGAGCAGTTCTTC
V gene: TRBV5-1
clone size: .
D gene: TRBD2
J gene: TRBJ2-1

CDR3 protein: CASSLVGQGVSGYTF
CDR3 DNA: TGTGCCAGCAGCTTGGTGGGACAGGGTGTTTCTGGCTACACCTTC
V gene: TRBV5-4
clone size: .
D gene: TRBD1
J gene: TRBJ1-2